The source of this T cell receptor (beta chain) is a study of T-cell reconstitution after alpha-beta-depleted transplantation in children. J lost 8 bases, V lost 3 bases, and 5 bases had no gene match. CDR3 length equals 13 residues. Germline-derived CDR1 and CDR2 are MDHEN and SYDVKM. A TCRbeta library incorporating unique molecular identifiers was prepared. TCRdb independently ran MiXCR on the PCR reads; one entry per CDR3 protein. The sample contains 380,000 or so distinct CDR3 sequences, about an eighth of which appear only once. This material consisted of PBMCs, taken from the stem cell graft. This sequence joins TRBV28 and TRBJ1-2, with 8 nucleotides matching TRBD1. This clonotype was obtained from a human donor who donated a stem cell graft to a child with Fanconi anemia. The CDR3 bases are TGTGCCAGCAGTTTCGACAGGGGTGTCGGCTACACCTTC. Translation: CASSFDRGVGYTF.